These 26 T cell receptor beta chains originate from one sample sequenced in a study of blood T cell repertoires in COVID-19. Data came from immunoSEQ multiplex PCR; TCRdb stores just in-frame clones and leaves some out. The table shows around 170,000 clones, with 80% to 90% occurring only once. The sample comprised peripheral blood. The receptors here all came from a man aged 30 to 39 with active or convalescent COVID-19.

The CDR3 is CASSSTGGSSYNSPLHF. CDR3 nucleotide sequence: TGTGCCAGCAGCTCAACAGGGGGGAGCTCCTATAATTCACCCCTCCACTTT. The V gene is TRBV9, the J gene TRBJ1-6; TRBD1 matches 8 bases. This CDR3 region has 17 residues. Germline CDR1 reads SGDLS; CDR2 reads YYNGEE. The ends lost 4 bases at V and 0 bases at J; junction bases unmatched: 6.

DNA of the CDR3: TGTGCCAGCAGTTCCGGGACAGGGATTGGCTACACCTTC. This sequence encodes CASSSGTGIGYTF. This rearrangement joins TRBV25-1 to TRBJ1-2; 9 bases line up with TRBD1. This CDR3 contains 13 residues. Trimming cost V 5 bases and J 7 bases; bases outside gene matches: 5. The germline V gene encodes CDR1 MGHDK and CDR2 SYGVNS.

This chain joins TRBV6-5 and TRBJ2-5; D is ambiguous. This CDR3 comprises 14 residues. V lost 9 bases and J 4 bases, leaving 18 bases between the germline ends. Per germline, CDR1 MNHEY and CDR2 SVGAGI. The CDR3 loop reads CASTPEDPAETQYF. DNA for the CDR3: TGTGCCAGTACGCCCGAGGATCCGGCAGAGACCCAGTACTTC.

J is TRBJ1-1 and V is TRBV7-9, with 8 nucleotides matching TRBD1. This CDR3 is built from 16 residues. Germline V lookup: CDR1 SEHNR, CDR2 FQNEAQ (reference sequence). Trimming took 8 bases from V and 5 from J; bases not matched to a gene: 16. The CDR3 sequence: CASSAVHQGARTEAFF. The CDR3 coding sequence is TGTGCCAGCTCCGCGGTCCACCAGGGGGCGCGGACTGAAGCTTTCTTT.

The chain combines TRBV27 with TRBJ1-6; 9 nucleotides match TRBD1. The V and J ends lost 5 bases and 7 bases, in that order; junction bases with no gene match: 6. This CDR3 has 15 amino acids. Germline V gene lookup returns CDR1 MNHEY and CDR2 SMNVEV (reference sequence). CDR3 protein: CASSVGTGRNSPLHF. The CDR3 DNA reads TGTGCCAGCAGTGTCGGGACAGGGAGGAATTCACCCCTCCACTTT.

In nucleotides, the CDR3 is TGTGCCAGCAGTGAATTAACCGGGGAGAGGCCCTACGAGCAGTACTTC. It encodes CASSELTGERPYEQYF. This chain connects TRBV2 to TRBJ2-7; D might be TRBD2 (5 bases). The CDR3 contains 16 residues. The germline gives CDR1 SNHLY, CDR2 FYNNEI. The V end was cut by 2 bases, the J end by 2 bases, with 16 bases between.

V and J are TRBV5-4 and TRBJ1-1; maybe TRBD1 (5 bases). V lost 0 bases and J lost 4, with 10 bases in between. The CDR3 has 14 amino acids. The V gene's germline CDR1 is SGHNT and CDR2 YYREEE (reference sequence). The CDR3 loop is CASSLAGWATEAFF. The CDR3 DNA follows: TGTGCCAGCAGCTTGGCAGGGTGGGCCACTGAAGCTTTCTTT.

The chain recombines TRBV19 with TRBJ2-3, with 7 bases identical to TRBD1. CDR3 length: 14 residues. Germline V CDR1 and CDR2: LNHDA, SQIVND (reference sequence). Trimming took 6 bases from V and 6 from J; bases not matched to a gene: 9. The CDR3 loop is CASRHRGEQDTQYF. As DNA, the CDR3 is TGTGCCAGTAGGCACAGGGGAGAGCAGGATACGCAGTATTTT.

The rearrangement links TRBV11-2 to TRBJ2-3; D is possibly TRBD2 (6 bases). Germline CDR1 is SGHAT and CDR2 is FQNNGV. The V gene lost 2 bases and the J gene lost 0 bases, with 18 bases spanning the gap. The CDR3 contains 18 residues. CDR3: CASSLSPGLYSSTDTQYF. The CDR3 nucleotides read TGTGCCAGCAGCTTATCCCCGGGACTCTACTCTAGCACAGATACGCAGTATTTT.

This clone has a handful of counts. This chain links TRBV4-2 with TRBJ2-1; D perhaps matches TRBD2 (6 bases). Trimming cost V 0 bases and J 5 bases, with 11 bases left between them. Germline CDR1 reads LGHNA; CDR2 reads YNFKEQ. This CDR3 is built from 15 residues. The CDR3 is CASSQEAGLHNEQFF. The CDR3 DNA reads TGTGCCAGCAGCCAAGAGGCGGGGCTTCACAATGAGCAGTTCTTC.

The chain employs TRBV10-1 and TRBJ2-1; 11 bases are shared with TRBD2. The trim removed 4 bases at V and 3 bases at J, leaving 11 bases unmatched. The CDR3 totals 18 residues. The germline V gene has CDR1 WNHNN and CDR2 SYGVQD (reference sequence). In DNA, the CDR3 is TGCGCCAGCAGTGGAAGTACTAGCGGGAGAGAACTCTACAATGAGCAGTTCTTC. Translating gives CASSGSTSGRELYNEQFF.

The V and J genes are TRBV5-6 and TRBJ2-7; 8 bases agree with TRBD1. J lost 3 bases, V lost 4 bases, and 6 bases had no gene match. Germline V gene lookup returns CDR1 SGHDT and CDR2 YYEEEE. This CDR3 has 14 amino acids. The CDR3 loop is CASSAVDRVYEQYF. As DNA, the CDR3 is TGTGCCAGCAGCGCCGTGGACAGGGTCTACGAGCAGTACTTC.

The sample holds a few counts of this clone. The rearrangement links TRBV4-3 to TRBJ2-7; possible D gene TRBD2, 5 bases. CDR1 is LGHNA and CDR2 is YSLEER in the germline V gene. The CDR3 runs to 14 residues. Trimming removed 1 base from V and 3 bases from J, with 10 bases in between. The CDR3 loop is CASSQAEAVYEQYF. CDR3 DNA sequence: TGCGCCAGCAGCCAAGCGGAGGCCGTCTACGAGCAGTACTTC.

This clone occurred once. The chain joins TRBV7-2 to TRBJ2-3; D remains ambiguous. The V end lost 9 bases, the J end lost 3 bases, and 16 bases lay between the germline ends. This CDR3 has 14 amino acids. Looked up from germline, CDR1 is SGHTA and CDR2 is FQGNSA. CDR3 coding DNA: TGTGCCAGAAAGGCCCTCGGAGCGACAGATACGCAGTATTTT. Its protein is CARKALGATDTQYF.

Here the CDR3 reads CASSPGTGGSPDQPQHF. The CDR3 coding sequence is TGCGCCAGCAGCCCAGGGACAGGGGGGTCCCCGGATCAGCCCCAGCATTTT. The rearrangement links TRBV5-1 to TRBJ1-5; TRBD1 aligns across 11 bases. Trimming removed 4 bases from V and 5 bases from J; junction bases left unmatched: 11. The length of the CDR3 is 17 residues. Germline CDR1 SGHRS, CDR2 YFSETQ.

This rearrangement joins TRBV6-6 to TRBJ2-3; TRBD1 aligns across 8 bases. V was pared by 4 bases and J by 2 bases, with 5 bases of the junction left unmatched. Germline V gives CDR1 MNHNY, CDR2 SVGAGI (reference sequence). This CDR3 spans 15 amino acids. CDR3 in DNA: TGTGCCAGCAGTTTCGACAGGGGTCACACAGATACGCAGTATTTT. This codes for CASSFDRGHTDTQYF.

This chain joins TRBV7-9 and TRBJ1-1; 11 nucleotides match TRBD1. This CDR3 has 16 residues. Losses at the gene ends were 5 bases for V and 3 bases for J; bases not matched to a gene: 8. Germline V gene sequence: CDR1 SEHNR, CDR2 FQNEAQ (reference sequence). CDR3 DNA sequence: TGTGCCAGCAGCCCTGGACAGGGGGCGGCGGACACTGAAGCTTTCTTT. This encodes CASSPGQGAADTEAFF.

The V gene is TRBV4-1, the J gene TRBJ1-5; maybe TRBD1 (6 bases). V lost 1 base and J lost 3, with 7 bases in between. CDR1 and CDR2 (germline): MGHRA, YSYEKL. This CDR3 contains 14 residues. The CDR3 sequence is CASSQGTVNQPQHF. The DNA for the CDR3 is TGCGCCAGCAGCCAAGGGACAGTCAATCAGCCCCAGCATTTT.

V usage is TRBV27 and J usage is TRBJ1-5; TRBD1 might be the D (5 bases). The germline gives CDR1 MNHEY, CDR2 SMNVEV (reference sequence). Trimming removed 3 bases at V and 1 base at J, with 16 bases between. The CDR3 is 17 amino acids. CDR3 sequence: CASSFRAGHTSNQPQHF. The CDR3 DNA sequence: TGTGCCAGCAGTTTTAGGGCTGGACATACGAGCAATCAGCCCCAGCATTTT.

The chain has TRBV6-2 or TRBV6-3 and TRBJ2-2, with 7 bases fitting TRBD2. The CDR3 loop spans 15 amino acids. With V trimmed by 4 bases and J by 7 bases, 9 bases remained unmatched. Looked up from germline, CDR1 is MNHEY and CDR2 is SVGEGT. Written as DNA, the CDR3 is TGTGCCAGCAGTTCTACCCCTTGGGGGGGCGGGGAGCTGTTTTTT. This gives the protein CASSSTPWGGGELFF.

This chain uses TRBV6-6 with TRBJ2-7, with TRBD1 matching 10 bases. The CDR3 totals 14 residues. Trimming cost V 8 bases and J 4 bases; bases outside gene matches: 8. CDR1 and CDR2 (germline): MNHNY, SVGAGI (reference sequence). CDR3 bases: TGTGCCAGCGGGCGCGGACAGGGGGTATACGAGCAGTACTTC. Translated: CASGRGQGVYEQYF.

The chain couples TRBV19 to TRBJ2-7; TRBD2 matches at 11 bases. The junction had 11 bases not matched to a gene; V was cut back by 5 bases and J by 2 bases. Germline CDR1 and CDR2: LNHDA and SQIVND (reference sequence). This CDR3 contains 17 residues. The CDR3 DNA sequence: TGTGCCAGTAGTCCGGGGACTAGCGGCGCCGTAGCCTACGAGCAGTACTTC. It encodes CASSPGTSGAVAYEQYF.

This chain uses TRBV3-1 (or the pseudogene TRBV3-2) with TRBJ2-1, with a weak D call TRBD2 (5 bases). The V end was cut by 4 bases, the J end by 5 bases, with 21 bases between. This CDR3 comprises 17 residues. Germline lookup yields CDR1 LGHDT and CDR2 YNNKEL (reference sequence). CDR3 sequence: CASSRSPRAAFNNEQFF. The CDR3 DNA reads TGTGCCAGCAGCCGCTCCCCGAGGGCCGCCTTTAACAATGAGCAGTTCTTC.

The V gene is TRBV6-5, the J gene TRBJ2-2; tentative D call: TRBD2 (6 bases). This CDR3 spans 13 amino acids. Germline V gene sequence: CDR1 MNHEY, CDR2 SVGAGI. The V end was cut by 6 bases, the J end by 9 bases, with 14 bases between. This CDR3 reads CASSQGLLRELFF. CDR3 DNA sequence: TGTGCCAGCAGCCAGGGACTCCTCCGGGAGCTGTTTTTT.

V gene TRBV2 combines with J gene TRBJ2-2; 7 bases are shared with TRBD2. J was trimmed by 0 bases and V by 7 bases; bases with no gene match: 5. The CDR3 covers 15 residues. The germline gives CDR1 SNHLY, CDR2 FYNNEI. CDR3 bases: TGTGCCAGCACCGGACTAGGATCGAACACCGGGGAGCTGTTTTTT. It is translated as CASTGLGSNTGELFF.

This chain connects TRBV28 to TRBJ1-6, with D possibly matching TRBD1 (5 bases). This CDR3 is 15 amino acids long. Per germline, CDR1 MDHEN and CDR2 SYDVKM. With 5 bases removed from V and 5 bases from J, the gap between germline ends came to 13 bases. CDR3 loop: CASSGADVNNSPLHF. CDR3 coding DNA: TGTGCCAGCAGTGGGGCGGACGTGAATAATTCACCCCTCCACTTT.